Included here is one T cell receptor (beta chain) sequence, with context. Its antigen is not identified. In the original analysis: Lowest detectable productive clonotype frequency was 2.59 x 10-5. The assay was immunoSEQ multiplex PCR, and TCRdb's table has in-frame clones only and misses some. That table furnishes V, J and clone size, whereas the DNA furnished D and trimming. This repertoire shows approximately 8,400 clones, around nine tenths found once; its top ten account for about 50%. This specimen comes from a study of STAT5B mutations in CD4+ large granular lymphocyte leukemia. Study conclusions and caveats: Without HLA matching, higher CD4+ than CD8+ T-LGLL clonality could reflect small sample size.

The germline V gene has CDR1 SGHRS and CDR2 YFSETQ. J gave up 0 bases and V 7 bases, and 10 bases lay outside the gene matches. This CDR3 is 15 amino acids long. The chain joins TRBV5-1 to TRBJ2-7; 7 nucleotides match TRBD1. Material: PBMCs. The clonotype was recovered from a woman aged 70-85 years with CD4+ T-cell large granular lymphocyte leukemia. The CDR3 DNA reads TGCGCCAGCGCTCTAACGGGACAGTCCTCCTACGAGCAGTACTTC. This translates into CASALTGQSSYEQYF.